This TCR beta chain stems from a study of blood T cells in healthy people across ages. Study-level background: In model experiments, template switching was able to capture about one barcoded beta molecule for every two T cells that were present. Findings and caveats of the study: The recorded TCR beta diversity per million T cells decreased in a roughly linear manner with age.

Investigators took approximately 9.4 milliliters of peripheral blood from every donor. This clonotype was observed a few times. Its antigen is unknown. CDR1 and CDR2 from the germline V gene are MGHRA and YSYEKL. J lost 4 bases, V lost 4 bases, and 13 bases had no gene match. The CDR3 loop spans 17 amino acids. A second PCR, run for roughly 7 to 12 cycles, used a sample-barcoded 5' primer plus a J-beta primer mix. The template-switch adaptor, which had 12 random nucleotides, put a tag on each cDNA molecule. Via MiXCR, TCRdb re-called the 5' RACE reads, giving one row per CDR3 protein. The repertoire includes over 700,000 distinct CDR3 sequences, less than 70% of them detected once, and around 40% sits in the top ten.

The sequencing input was blood. This sequence was found in a man older than 75 in good health. The genes are TRBV4-1 and TRBJ2-7; 10 bases are shared with TRBD2. The CDR3 DNA reads as TGCGCCAGCAGCCTAACCCCGAGGACTAGCGGAACATACGAGCAGTACTTC. It is translated as CASSLTPRTSGTYEQYF.